This entry lists 17 T cell receptor beta chains sequenced from one sample in a study of Ad26.COV2.S vaccination and SARS-CoV-2 variants. Treatment in this sample: roughly 18 received Ad26.COV2.S at low or high dose, single or two shots; roughly 5 received placebo; per-sample allocation not given. Samples were taken on day 63 after the first vaccine or placebo injection. Some clones are missing from TCRdb's copy, which holds only in-frame ones; the method was immunoSEQ multiplex PCR. The sample holds 300,000 to 400,000 clones; 80% to 90% are singletons and the top ten take 5%. The sample in question was peripheral blood, obtained in a trial of Ad26.COV2.S vaccine versus placebo. These TCRs come from a person aged 18 to 59 who received the Ad26.COV2.S COVID-19 vaccine or a placebo.

The V call is TRBV5-1, the J call TRBJ2-6; no clear D gene. Germline lookup yields CDR1 SGHRS and CDR2 YFSETQ. V was cut by 4 bases and J by 0 bases, with 5 bases left in between. The CDR3 sequence is 14 residues long. CDR3 DNA sequence: TGCGCCAGCAGCGAGGACTCTGGGGCCAACGTCCTGACTTTC. Translation: CASSEDSGANVLTF.

The chain recombines TRBV13 with TRBJ2-5; D is perhaps TRBD1 or TRBD2 (5 bases each). Germline CDR1 reads PRHDT; CDR2 reads FYEKMQ (reference sequence). The CDR3 has 14 residues. Trimming shortened V by 4 bases and J by 2 bases, and 11 bases separated the two germline ends. DNA for the CDR3: TGTGCCAGCAGCTCAGGGACGTCGCAAGAGACCCAGTACTTC. It codes for CASSSGTSQETQYF.

CDR3: CASTSGGYGYTF. The DNA of the CDR3 is TGTGCCAGCACCTCGGGAGGGTATGGCTACACCTTC. V usage is TRBV28 and J usage is TRBJ1-2, with D unclear. Trimming left V 7 bases short and J 5 bases short, with 11 bases between. The germline CDR1 and CDR2 sequences are MDHEN and SYDVKM. This CDR3 spans 12 amino acids.

The chain joins TRBV27 to TRBJ2-3; no clear D gene. This CDR3 has 17 amino acids. CDR1 is MNHEY, CDR2 SMNVEV, per germline (reference sequence). Trimming removed 1 base from V and 4 bases from J, with 18 bases in between. The CDR3 loop is CASSLFPVLTPPDTQYF. The CDR3 DNA reads as TGTGCCAGCAGTTTATTTCCGGTCCTCACCCCCCCAGATACGCAGTATTTT.

Of note for this clone: At the DNA level, this CDR3 is encoded by other sequences in the same sample as well. V is TRBV5-1 and J is TRBJ1-1, with D hard to call. CDR3 size: 14 residues. The germline gives CDR1 SGHRS, CDR2 YFSETQ. The V end lost 0 bases, the J end lost 5 bases, and 11 bases lay between the germline ends. CDR3 protein: CASSLDPGRTEAFF. The CDR3 DNA sequence: TGCGCCAGCAGCTTGGATCCGGGCCGAACTGAAGCTTTCTTT.

This rearrangement joins TRBV20-1 to TRBJ1-4; a possible D gene is TRBD1 (5 bases). The CDR3 is 14 residues long. The germline V gene encodes CDR1 DFQATT and CDR2 SNEGSKA (reference sequence). V was trimmed by 3 bases and J by 9 bases, leaving 17 bases between them. CDR3 loop: CSASTSPGPKKLFF. The CDR3 DNA follows: TGCAGTGCTAGTACGTCCCCAGGGCCCAAAAAACTGTTTTTT.

This sequence joins TRBV7-2 and TRBJ2-2; 11 bases are a match to TRBD1. Germline V gene data show CDR1 as SGHTA and CDR2 as FQGNSA. The CDR3 has 17 amino acids. Trimming took 2 bases from V and 2 from J; bases not matched to a gene: 4. The CDR3 loop reads CASSLWGQGGNTGELFF. CDR3 nucleotides: TGTGCCAGCAGCTTATGGGGACAGGGGGGAAACACCGGGGAGCTGTTTTTT.

The genes are TRBV24-1 and TRBJ1-2; TRBD1 matches 8 bases. The germline gives CDR1 KGHDR, CDR2 SFDVKD. The CDR3 runs to 16 residues. J gave up 7 bases and V 4 bases, and 13 bases lay outside the gene matches. This CDR3 is CATSDTDREGLRGYTF. Here the CDR3 DNA reads TGTGCCACCAGTGACACGGACAGGGAGGGACTTCGTGGCTACACCTTC.

The chain is built from TRBV11-2 and TRBJ2-5; D is uncertain. CDR3 length equals 14 residues. Trimming shortened V by 4 bases and J by 1 base, and 10 bases separated the two germline ends. The germline gives CDR1 SGHAT, CDR2 FQNNGV. The CDR3 spells CASSSVVTQETQYF. CDR3 nucleotide sequence: TGTGCCAGCAGCTCCGTGGTGACCCAAGAGACCCAGTACTTC.

This rearrangement joins TRBV9 to TRBJ2-1, with D uncertain. Germline assignment: CDR1 SGDLS and CDR2 YYNGEE. Trimming cost V 2 bases and J 0 bases, with 3 bases left between them. The CDR3 has 13 amino acids. The CDR3 region has the DNA TGTGCCAGCAGCGTTAACTCCTACAATGAGCAGTTCTTC. Protein: CASSVNSYNEQFF.

The J gene is TRBJ1-1, the V gene TRBV5-1; D unresolved. Trimming removed 2 bases at V and 2 bases at J, with 10 bases between. This CDR3 has 14 amino acids. The germline V gene has CDR1 SGHRS and CDR2 YFSETQ. CDR3: CASSFRTGNTEAFF. The CDR3 DNA follows: TGCGCCAGCAGCTTTCGGACGGGAAACACTGAAGCTTTCTTT. The full variable domain, in which reference TRBV5-1 and TRBJ1-1 provide the parts outside the CDR3, is KAGVTQTPRYLIKTRGQQVTLSCSPISGHRSVSWYQQTPGQGLQFLFEYFSETQRNKGNFPGRFSGRQFSNSRSEMNVSTLELGDSALYLCASSFRTGNTEAFFGQGTRLTVV.

The chain uses TRBV5-1 and TRBJ2-4, with D possibly matching TRBD2 (6 bases). The CDR3 runs 14 residues. The V and J ends lost 4 bases and 7 bases respectively, with 15 bases between them. Per germline, CDR1 SGHRS and CDR2 YFSETQ. CDR3 loop: CASSPTMGRNIQYF. CDR3 coding DNA: TGCGCCAGCAGCCCAACGATGGGGAGGAACATTCAGTACTTC. Full variable domain (outside the CDR3, taken from reference TRBV5-1 and TRBJ2-4): KAGVTQTPRYLIKTRGQQVTLSCSPISGHRSVSWYQQTPGQGLQFLFEYFSETQRNKGNFPGRFSGRQFSNSRSEMNVSTLELGDSALYLCASSPTMGRNIQYFGAGTRLSVL.

The J gene is TRBJ2-7, the V gene TRBV28; D unresolved. Germline CDR1 MDHEN, CDR2 SYDVKM. The germline V and J ends were trimmed by 6 bases and 1 base, with 10 bases remaining between them. The CDR3 has 13 amino acids. The CDR3 nucleotides read TGTGCCAGCAGCCGATCCCGTTCCTACGAGCAGTACTTC. This encodes CASSRSRSYEQYF.

The chain combines TRBV6-5 with TRBJ2-1; tentatively, D is TRBD1 or TRBD2 (5 bases each). The germline CDR1 and CDR2 sequences are MNHEY and SVGAGI. This CDR3 has 14 amino acids. The germline V and J ends were trimmed by 4 bases and 7 bases, with 14 bases remaining between them. Here the CDR3 reads CASSSNLEGNEQFF. CDR3 coding DNA: TGTGCCAGCAGTTCAAACCTCGAGGGGAATGAGCAGTTCTTC.

The chain is built from TRBV5-1 and TRBJ2-7, with D perhaps given as TRBD1 or TRBD2 (5 bases each). The germline gives CDR1 SGHRS, CDR2 YFSETQ. CDR3 length equals 15 residues. V was trimmed by 2 bases and J by 2 bases, leaving 14 bases between them. CDR3 loop: CASSLGVSGTYEQYF. The CDR3 DNA is TGCGCCAGCAGCTTAGGGGTCTCGGGAACCTACGAGCAGTACTTC.

This chain joins TRBV6-2 or TRBV6-3 and TRBJ2-6; 8 bases match TRBD1. After removal of 2 bases from V and 0 bases from J, the junction contained 9 bases not matched to a gene. The CDR3 is 19 residues long. CDR1 and CDR2 (germline): MNHEY, SVGEGT. In DNA form, the CDR3 reads TGTGCCAGCAGTTACAGGGGGGACAGGAGAAGCTCTGGGGCCAACGTCCTGACTTTC. Its protein product is CASSYRGDRRSSGANVLTF.

This clone came up a few times. This chain connects TRBV7-2 to TRBJ1-3; 7 positions agree with TRBD1. V trimming: 5 bases; J trimming: 0 bases; junction bases outside the gene matches: 10. The CDR3 consists of 17 residues. Germline V lookup: CDR1 SGHTA, CDR2 FQGNSA. CDR3 loop: CASSPQTGYSSGNTIYF. CDR3 bases: TGTGCCAGCAGCCCTCAGACAGGGTACAGCTCTGGAAACACCATATATTTT.